These 29 T cell receptor beta chains share one sample of origin, sequenced in a study of blood T cells in healthy people across ages. For the second PCR, which ran for roughly 6 to 11 cycles, a sample-barcoded 5' primer and a J-beta primer mix were used. TCRdb passed the 5' RACE reads through MiXCR, listing each CDR3 protein once. Of under 800,000 distinct CDR3 sequences listed, under 25% are singletons. The sequenced sample was blood. The origin of the receptors is a man between 65 and 85 years old in good health.

This chain joins TRBV7-2 and TRBJ2-7; 10 bases align to TRBD2. Germline V CDR1 and CDR2: SGHTA, FQGNSA. Germline trimming cut 5 bases from V and 4 bases from J; bases unmatched to any gene: 11. The CDR3 is 16 amino acids. The CDR3 loop is CASSPPLAGDGYEQYF. The CDR3, as DNA: TGTGCCAGCAGCCCCCCGCTAGCGGGAGACGGATACGAGCAGTACTTC.

This rearrangement joins TRBV13 to TRBJ2-5; D possibly corresponds to TRBD2 (5 bases). Trimming left V 7 bases short and J 5 bases short, with 14 bases between. The CDR3 length is 13 residues. Germline-derived CDR1 and CDR2 are PRHDT and FYEKMQ (reference sequence). CDR3 nucleotides: TGTGCCAGCAAAGACTACGTGGGCGAGACCCAGTACTTC. Translated, it gives CASKDYVGETQYF.

As DNA, the CDR3 is TGCAGCGGAGCCGGACTAGCGGGTGACTCCTACGAGCAGTACTTC. Encoded protein: CSGAGLAGDSYEQYF. V is TRBV29-1 and J is TRBJ2-7, with 11 positions matching TRBD2. Germline CDR1 SQVTM, CDR2 ANQGSEA. This CDR3 has 15 amino acids. V was clipped by 7 bases and J by 0 bases; unmatched bases: 8.

The rearrangement uses TRBV15 and TRBJ1-4; perhaps TRBD1 as D (5 bases). There are 16 residues in the CDR3. V gave up 4 bases and J gave up 2 bases, with 14 bases separating them. Germline assignment: CDR1 LNHNV and CDR2 YYDKDF (reference sequence). The CDR3 DNA reads TGTGCCACCAGCAAGAAAGGGGCTGAGACTAATGAAAAACTGTTTTTT. Protein: CATSKKGAETNEKLFF.

This clonotype has more than one count but fewer than ten. In DNA, the CDR3 is TGTGCCAGCAGTTCGATCGGCGCCTCTGGGGCCAACGTCCTGACTTTC. Amino acids: CASSSIGASGANVLTF. The chain combines TRBV6-6 with TRBJ2-6; no definite D call. CDR1 is MNHNY, CDR2 SVGAGI, per germline (reference sequence). V lost 4 bases to trimming and J lost 0 bases, with 10 bases between them. The CDR3 is 16 amino acids.

The rearrangement joins TRBV6-5 to TRBJ1-1; the match to TRBD1 covers 8 bases. The germline gives CDR1 MNHEY, CDR2 SVGAGI. The V segment lost 4 bases and the J segment 1 base; nucleotides outside the gene matches: 11. The CDR3 has 17 amino acids. CDR3 sequence: CASSFTGGRRKNTEAFF. CDR3 DNA sequence: TGTGCCAGCAGTTTTACAGGGGGAAGGAGGAAGAACACTGAAGCTTTCTTT.

This clonotype came up a few times. This sequence joins TRBV7-2 and TRBJ2-2, with 9 nucleotides matching TRBD1. Per the germline V gene, CDR1 is SGHTA and CDR2 is FQGNSA. The CDR3 totals 14 residues. The V segment lost 5 bases and the J segment 7 bases; nucleotides outside the gene matches: 5. The CDR3 coding sequence is TGTGCCAGCAGCACGGGACAGGGAAACGGGGAGCTGTTTTTT. This translates into CASSTGQGNGELFF.

This chain links TRBV7-2 with TRBJ2-5, with 7 bases identical to TRBD2. Unmatched junction bases numbered 8, after V lost 3 bases and J lost 1 base. This CDR3 is 16 amino acids long. Germline CDR1 SGHTA, CDR2 FQGNSA. CDR3 nucleotides: TGTGCCAGCAGCTTGGATAGGGACTACCTCCAAGAGACCCAGTACTTC. This translates into CASSLDRDYLQETQYF. Full variable domain (remainder filled in from reference TRBV7-2 and TRBJ2-5): GAGVSQSPSNKVTEKGKDVELRCDPISGHTALYWYRQSLGQGLEFLIYFQGNSAPDKSGLPSDRFSAERTGGSVSTLTIQRTQQEDSAVYLCASSLDRDYLQETQYFGPGTRLLVL.

This clonotype showed up many times. The chain carries TRBV7-4 and TRBJ2-7, with D perhaps TRBD2 (5 bases). The germline V and J ends were trimmed by 5 bases and 3 bases, with 20 bases remaining between them. Germline values: CDR1 SGHVT, CDR2 SQSDAQ. The CDR3 is 16 residues long. In DNA form, the CDR3 reads TGTGCCAGCAGCCAACCCGAGGTAGCGCTTCGCTACGAGCAGTACTTC. Translating it yields CASSQPEVALRYEQYF.

This clonotype showed up just once. The gene calls are TRBV11-3 and TRBJ2-5; 10 bases agree with TRBD2. The DNA end is a closer match to TRBJ2-1, so the J assignment may be wrong. Germline CDR1 SGHNT, CDR2 YENEEA. The CDR3 extends over 16 amino acids. CDR3 loop: CASSLGGASGRNEQFF. The CDR3 coding sequence is TGTGCCAGCAGCTTAGGGGGGGCTAGCGGGAGAAATGAGCAGTTCTTC.

The chain combines TRBV16 with TRBJ2-7; weak D call: TRBD1 (5 bases). Trimming removed 4 bases at V and 6 bases at J, with 13 bases between. CDR3 size: 13 residues. Per the germline V gene, CDR1 is KGHSY and CDR2 is FQNENV. This chain's CDR3 is CASSRSTVSEQYF. The CDR3 coding sequence is TGTGCCAGCAGCCGCTCGACAGTGTCCGAGCAGTACTTC.

This clonotype was observed a handful of times. This chain joins TRBV4-3 and TRBJ2-5, with TRBD2 identical over 10 bases. The J segment lost 3 bases and the V segment lost 1 base, leaving 5 bases of the junction unmatched. This CDR3 is built from 16 residues. Germline CDR1 reads LGHNA; CDR2 reads YSLEER. In DNA form, the CDR3 reads TGCGCCAGCAGCCAAGGCGCACTAGCGGGAAAAGAGACCCAGTACTTC. This sequence encodes CASSQGALAGKETQYF.

V and J are TRBV14 and TRBJ1-4, with D possibly being TRBD1 (6 bases). The CDR3 spans 17 residues. CDR1 SGHDN and CDR2 FVKESK come from the germline V gene. V shed 1 base and J shed 0 bases, with 12 bases lying between them. CDR3 bases: TGTGCCAGCAGCCAAGGCCGACAGGATACAACTAATGAAAAACTGTTTTTT. This gives the protein CASSQGRQDTTNEKLFF.

The gene calls are TRBV7-2 and TRBJ2-1; TRBD2 agrees at 8 bases. Germline V gives CDR1 SGHTA, CDR2 FQGNSA. V shed 5 bases, J shed 7 bases, and the junction held 13 bases outside the gene matches. CDR3 length equals 16 residues. CDR3 sequence: CASSPVLAGRANEQFF. The CDR3 DNA reads as TGTGCCAGCAGCCCGGTTTTAGCGGGGAGGGCGAATGAGCAGTTCTTC.

The chain couples TRBV5-1 to TRBJ2-7; TRBD1 aligns across 7 bases. This CDR3 has 16 residues. In germline, CDR1 is SGHRS, CDR2 YFSETQ. Trimming cost V 5 bases and J 0 bases; bases outside gene matches: 11. The CDR3 reads CASRFLTGVSSYEQYF. CDR3 coding DNA: TGCGCCAGCAGATTTCTCACAGGGGTGAGCTCCTACGAGCAGTACTTC. Full variable domain (missing parts from reference TRBV5-1 and TRBJ2-7): KAGVTQTPRYLIKTRGQQVTLSCSPISGHRSVSWYQQTPGQGLQFLFEYFSETQRNKGNFPGRFSGRQFSNSRSEMNVSTLELGDSALYLCASRFLTGVSSYEQYFGPGTRLTVT.

The chain joins TRBV6-1 to TRBJ1-1; D is unresolved. This CDR3 spans 15 amino acids. The germline V and J ends were trimmed by 1 base and 1 base, with 10 bases remaining between them. The germline V gene has CDR1 MNHNS and CDR2 SASEGT. The CDR3 protein is CASSEGTSTNTEAFF. The CDR3 DNA is TGTGCCAGCAGTGAAGGGACGTCTACGAACACTGAAGCTTTCTTT.

V gene TRBV30 combines with J gene TRBJ2-7; 7 positions match TRBD1. CDR1 GTSNPN and CDR2 SVGIG come from the germline V gene (reference sequence). The J segment lost 4 bases and the V segment lost 0 bases, leaving 0 bases of the junction unmatched. The CDR3 spans 12 residues. The CDR3, as DNA: TGTGCCTGGAGTGTGACAGGGTACGAGCAGTACTTC. Residues: CAWSVTGYEQYF.

This clonotype has a handful of counts. V usage is TRBV5-6 and J usage is TRBJ2-3; D call uncertain. V was pared by 2 bases and J by 1 base, with 8 bases between. Germline CDR1 SGHDT, CDR2 YYEEEE. The CDR3 loop spans 14 amino acids. CDR3 sequence reads: CASSFIRGTDTQYF. DNA for the CDR3: TGTGCCAGCAGCTTTATAAGGGGCACAGATACGCAGTATTTT. Together with reference TRBV5-6 and TRBJ2-3, the CDR3 gives the full variable domain: DAGVTQSPTHLIKTRGQQVTLRCSPKSGHDTVSWYQQALGQGPQFIFQYYEEEERQRGNFPDRFSGHQFPNYSSELNVNALLLGDSALYLCASSFIRGTDTQYFGPGTRLTVL.

The chain recombines TRBV6-6 with TRBJ1-2, with 7 bases matching TRBD1. Germline-derived CDR1 and CDR2 are MNHNY and SVGAGI (reference sequence). J lost 3 bases, V lost 6 bases, and 7 bases had no gene match. There are 14 residues in the CDR3. The CDR3, as DNA: TGTGCCAGCAGGCCAACAGGGGTCGACTATGGCTACACCTTC. It yields the protein CASRPTGVDYGYTF.

This clonotype has a handful of counts. The rearrangement uses TRBV10-3 and TRBJ2-5; D gene ambiguous. The better agreement between TRBJ2-7 and the DNA end casts doubt on the J call. This CDR3 region has 13 residues. Per germline, CDR1 ENHRY and CDR2 SYGVKD. This CDR3 reads CAISETVSYEQYF. CDR3 coding DNA: TGTGCCATCAGTGAGACAGTCTCCTACGAGCAGTACTTC.

The CDR3: CATSGGLAGDTQYF. The CDR3 nucleotides read TGTGCCACCAGCGGGGGACTAGCGGGAGATACGCAGTATTTT. V usage is TRBV15 and J usage is TRBJ2-3; TRBD2 matches at 12 bases. The CDR3 spans 14 residues. Germline V gene data show CDR1 as LNHNV and CDR2 as YYDKDF (reference sequence). V shed 5 bases and J 5 bases; nucleotides not matched to a gene: 2.

The J gene is TRBJ1-2, the V gene TRBV20-1, with 10 bases fitting TRBD1. V was pared by 6 bases and J by 3 bases, with 10 bases of the junction left unmatched. The CDR3 runs 15 residues. Germline V gene data show CDR1 as DFQATT and CDR2 as SNEGSKA (reference sequence). CDR3 nucleotide sequence: TGCAGTGCGCCGGAGACAGGGGGCCTGGACTATGGCTACACCTTC. This encodes CSAPETGGLDYGYTF.

The chain is built from TRBV27 and TRBJ2-5; 7 nucleotides agree with TRBD1. The assigned J gene may be wrong: the sequence end matches TRBJ2-7 better. CDR3 size: 15 residues. Germline lookup yields CDR1 MNHEY and CDR2 SMNVEV (reference sequence). CDR3 sequence: CASSFQPGTVYEQYF. CDR3 DNA sequence: TGTGCCAGCAGTTTCCAGCCCGGGACAGTATACGAGCAGTACTTC.

This clonotype was detected many times. CDR3 residues: CASSFPSARAQYF. The CDR3 bases are TGTGCCAGCAGCTTCCCGAGTGCCAGGGCCCAGTACTTC. This chain connects TRBV7-8 to TRBJ2-5; D is possibly TRBD1 (5 bases). Trimming removed 3 bases at V and 9 bases at J, with 14 bases between. This CDR3 has 13 residues. Germline V gene sequence: CDR1 SGHVS, CDR2 FQNEAQ. The whole variable domain, filled in from reference TRBV7-8 and TRBJ2-5, reads GAGVSQSPRYKVAKRGQDVALRCDPISGHVSLFWYQQALGQGPEFLTYFQNEAQLDKSGLPSDRFFAERPEGSVSTLKIQRTQQEDSAVYLCASSFPSARAQYFGPGTRLLVL.

The V call is TRBV7-9, the J call TRBJ2-6, with 11 positions matching TRBD2. Germline loops: CDR1 SEHNR, CDR2 FQNEAQ (reference sequence). The J segment lost 2 bases and the V segment lost 2 bases, leaving 2 bases of the junction unmatched. This CDR3 region has 17 residues. CDR3 sequence (DNA): TGTGCCAGCAGCTTAACGACTAGCGGGGCTGGGGCCAACGTCCTGACTTTC. Translation gives CASSLTTSGAGANVLTF.

This chain links TRBV4-3 with TRBJ2-5; the D gene is possibly TRBD1 (6 bases). The J call is in doubt because the DNA end fits TRBJ2-1 better. This CDR3 is built from 15 residues. Germline values: CDR1 LGHNA, CDR2 YSLEER. The CDR3 sequence is CASSQGTDRSNEQFF. For the CDR3, the DNA is TGCGCCAGCAGCCAAGGGACAGACCGCTCCAATGAGCAGTTCTTC.

The CDR3 DNA reads as TGTGCCAGCAGCTTGCAGGGTCTGATGAACACTGAAGCTTTCTTT. Translating it yields CASSLQGLMNTEAFF. This chain links TRBV5-5 with TRBJ1-1; D is perhaps TRBD1 (5 bases). This CDR3 comprises 15 residues. Per the germline V gene, CDR1 is SGHKS and CDR2 is YYEKEE (reference sequence). The V end was cut by 1 base, the J end by 0 bases, with 10 bases between. Full variable domain (outside the CDR3, taken from reference TRBV5-5 and TRBJ1-1): DAGVTQSPTHLIKTRGQQVTLRCSPISGHKSVSWYQQVLGQGPQFIFQYYEKEERGRGNFPDRFSARQFPNYSSELNVNALLLGDSALYLCASSLQGLMNTEAFFGQGTRLTVV.

V gene TRBV5-1 combines with J gene TRBJ2-1; D unresolved. Germline V gene sequence: CDR1 SGHRS, CDR2 YFSETQ. V lost 1 base, J lost 3 bases, and 5 bases lay in between. The CDR3 has 13 residues. The CDR3 is CASSLIGYNEQFF. The CDR3 DNA reads as TGCGCCAGCAGCTTGATAGGCTACAATGAGCAGTTCTTC.

This clonotype was seen many times. This chain uses TRBV4-1 with TRBJ2-1; TRBD1 is a possible D gene (6 bases). V was clipped by 4 bases and J by 5 bases, with 12 bases between them. Germline assignment: CDR1 MGHRA and CDR2 YSYEKL. The CDR3 extends over 14 amino acids. CDR3 DNA sequence: TGCGCCAGCAGCCTGGGACAAGTAAACAATGAGCAGTTCTTC. Protein: CASSLGQVNNEQFF.